The 12 T cell receptor beta chains reported below all come from one sample, sequenced in a study of shared clonotypes between healthy human individuals. Some clones are missing from TCRdb's copy, which holds only in-frame ones; the method was immunoSEQ multiplex PCR. The sample lists 950,000 to 1,100,000 clones; about four fifths were seen once. Sequenced material: memory CD4+ T cells from PBMCs. Documented subset: CD45RA-negative fraction. The receptor set was obtained from a man aged 18 to 30 in good health. Some clones in this sample may be carry-over from other donors' samples.

The count of this clone is one. The gene calls are TRBV28 and TRBJ2-1; TRBD2 matches 7 bases. J gave up 9 bases and V 5 bases, and 10 bases lay outside the gene matches. This CDR3 spans 14 amino acids. CDR1 and CDR2 from the germline V gene are MDHEN and SYDVKM. This CDR3 reads CASSPRTRSGEQFF. The DNA of the CDR3 is TGTGCCAGCAGTCCCCGGACTAGATCAGGTGAGCAGTTCTTC.

This chain uses TRBV11-2 with TRBJ1-3; D unresolved. CDR1 is SGHAT, CDR2 FQNNGV, per germline. The germline V and J ends were trimmed by 11 bases and 0 bases, with 14 bases remaining between them. There are 14 residues in the CDR3. CDR3 in DNA: TGTGCCGTATCGAGCTTCAGCTCTGGAAACACCATATATTTT. Its translation: CAVSSFSSGNTIYF.

The table lists this clone with a count of one. This rearrangement joins TRBV18 to TRBJ2-3; D remains unclear. CDR3 length: 14 residues. V was pared by 2 bases and J by 4 bases, with 10 bases between. Per germline, CDR1 KGHSH and CDR2 LQKENI. CDR3: CASSPDTVPDTQYF. The CDR3, as DNA: TGTGCCAGCTCACCAGATACAGTTCCAGATACGCAGTATTTT.

This chain links TRBV29-1 with TRBJ2-3; 11 nucleotides line up with TRBD2. Germline values: CDR1 SQVTM, CDR2 ANQGSEA. The CDR3 runs 15 residues. The V and J ends lost 7 bases and 3 bases, in that order; junction bases with no gene match: 9. The CDR3 region is CSGGLAGGPTDTQYF. The CDR3 DNA reads TGCAGCGGTGGTTTAGCGGGGGGGCCGACAGATACGCAGTATTTT.

This clone was observed a single time. CDR3 sequence reads: CASSRGAERTEAFF. The CDR3 DNA is TGCGCCAGCAGCCGGGGGGCAGAGAGGACTGAAGCTTTCTTT. The rearrangement uses TRBV5-1 and TRBJ1-1; D might be TRBD1 (6 bases). Deletions cut 4 bases from V and 5 bases from J, with 15 bases between. The CDR3 loop spans 14 amino acids. Germline lookup yields CDR1 SGHRS and CDR2 YFSETQ.

The rearrangement links TRBV28 to TRBJ2-1; 8 nucleotides align to TRBD2. The CDR3 contains 16 residues. Trimming removed 5 bases from V and 0 bases from J; junction bases left unmatched: 6. Germline V CDR1 and CDR2: MDHEN, SYDVKM. The CDR3 nucleotides are TGTGCCAGCAGTGGGCGGGAGGCCCGCTCCTACAATGAGCAGTTCTTC. It codes for CASSGREARSYNEQFF.

The chain carries TRBV28 and TRBJ2-6; a weak D match, TRBD1 (5 bases). In germline, CDR1 is MDHEN, CDR2 SYDVKM. The CDR3 has 16 residues. Trimming stripped 7 bases from V and 0 bases from J, with 13 bases between. DNA of the CDR3: TGTGCCAGCACCCCAAGGGGATACTCTGGGGCCAACGTCCTGACTTTC. Translated: CASTPRGYSGANVLTF. Full variable domain (missing parts from reference TRBV28 and TRBJ2-6): DVKVTQSSRYLVKRTGEKVFLECVQDMDHENMFWYRQDPGLGLRLIYFSYDVKMKEKGDIPEGYSVSREKKERFSLILESASTNQTSMYLCASTPRGYSGANVLTFGAGSRLTVL.

This clone has a single count. V is TRBV6-1 and J is TRBJ2-1; 9 bases fit TRBD2. V lost 4 bases and J lost 0; bases outside the gene matches: 4. The CDR3 length is 16 residues. Germline-derived CDR1 and CDR2 are MNHNS and SASEGT. The CDR3 here is CASSGTSANSYNEQFF. As DNA, the CDR3 is TGTGCCAGCAGTGGGACTAGCGCAAACTCCTACAATGAGCAGTTCTTC.

J is TRBJ1-4 and V is TRBV27; D remains ambiguous. The germline V gene encodes CDR1 MNHEY and CDR2 SMNVEV (reference sequence). This CDR3 is built from 15 residues. Trimming stripped 3 bases from V and 3 bases from J, with 11 bases between. CDR3 DNA: TGTGCCAGCAGTTTGGTCCGGGAGCCTAATGAAAAACTGTTTTTT. Its translation is CASSLVREPNEKLFF.

The chain uses TRBV7-3 and TRBJ2-3, with 8 bases that match TRBD1. Germline V gene lookup returns CDR1 SGHTA and CDR2 FQGTGA. The CDR3 extends over 14 amino acids. V lost 6 bases and J lost 2; bases outside the gene matches: 4. This CDR3 reads CASRRTGNTDTQYF. In nucleotides, the CDR3 is TGTGCCAGCAGAAGGACAGGGAACACAGATACGCAGTATTTT. Using reference TRBV7-3 and TRBJ2-3 for the parts outside the CDR3, the full variable domain is GAGVSQTPSNKVTEKGKYVELRCDPISGHTALYWYRQSLGQGPEFLIYFQGTGAADDSGLPNDRFFAVRPEGSVSTLKIQRTERGDSAVYLCASRRTGNTDTQYFGPGTRLTVL.

The chain couples TRBV11-2 to TRBJ2-3; D is perhaps TRBD2 (5 bases). The CDR3 has 16 residues. Germline-derived CDR1 and CDR2 are SGHAT and FQNNGV. Trimming pared 1 base from V and 0 bases from J, leaving 11 bases between. CDR3 sequence: CASSLVSALSTDTQYF. For the CDR3, the DNA is TGTGCCAGCAGCTTAGTTAGCGCCCTAAGCACAGATACGCAGTATTTT.

The chain joins TRBV2 to TRBJ2-1; 12 nucleotides agree with TRBD2. V trimming: 5 bases; J trimming: 6 bases; junction bases outside the gene matches: 5. Germline loops: CDR1 SNHLY, CDR2 FYNNEI. The CDR3 covers 15 residues. CDR3 sequence reads: CASSPGLAGSNEQFF. The CDR3 nucleotides are TGTGCCAGCAGTCCGGGACTAGCGGGTTCCAATGAGCAGTTCTTC.